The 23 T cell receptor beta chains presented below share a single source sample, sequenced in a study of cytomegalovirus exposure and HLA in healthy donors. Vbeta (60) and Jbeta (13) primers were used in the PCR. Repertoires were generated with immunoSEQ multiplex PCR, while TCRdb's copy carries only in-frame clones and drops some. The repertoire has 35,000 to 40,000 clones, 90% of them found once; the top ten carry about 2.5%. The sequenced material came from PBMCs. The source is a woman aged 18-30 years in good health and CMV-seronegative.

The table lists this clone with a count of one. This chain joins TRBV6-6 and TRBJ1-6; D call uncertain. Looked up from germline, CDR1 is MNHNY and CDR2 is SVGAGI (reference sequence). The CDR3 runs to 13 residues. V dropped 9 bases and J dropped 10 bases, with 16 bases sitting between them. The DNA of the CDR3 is TGTGCCAGTGGCGCTAGTCTTGGGTCACCCCTCCACTTT. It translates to CASGASLGSPLHF.

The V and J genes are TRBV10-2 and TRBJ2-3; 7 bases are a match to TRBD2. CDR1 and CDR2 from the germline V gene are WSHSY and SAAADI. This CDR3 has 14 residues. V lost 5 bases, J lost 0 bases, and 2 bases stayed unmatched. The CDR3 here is CASSPTSSTDTQYF. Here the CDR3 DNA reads TGCGCCAGCAGTCCGACTAGCAGCACAGATACGCAGTATTTT.

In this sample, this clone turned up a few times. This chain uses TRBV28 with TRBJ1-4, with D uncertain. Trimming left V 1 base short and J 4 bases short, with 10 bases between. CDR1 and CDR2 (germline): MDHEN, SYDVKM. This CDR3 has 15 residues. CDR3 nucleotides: TGTGCCAGCAGTTTATTGGGCAGTATTAATGAAAAACTGTTTTTT. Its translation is CASSLLGSINEKLFF.

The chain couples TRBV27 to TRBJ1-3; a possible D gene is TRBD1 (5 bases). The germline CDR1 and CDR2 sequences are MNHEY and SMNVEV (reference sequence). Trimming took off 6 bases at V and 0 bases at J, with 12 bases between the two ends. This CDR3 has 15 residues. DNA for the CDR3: TGTGCCAGCAGCCGCCAGGGCAGCTCTGGAAACACCATATATTTT. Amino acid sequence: CASSRQGSSGNTIYF.

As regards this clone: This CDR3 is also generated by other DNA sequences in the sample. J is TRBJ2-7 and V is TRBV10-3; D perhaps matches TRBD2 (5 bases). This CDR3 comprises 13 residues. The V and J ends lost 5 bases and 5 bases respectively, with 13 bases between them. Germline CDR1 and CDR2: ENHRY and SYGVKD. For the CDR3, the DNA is TGTGCCATCAGTCGACGGGGTAAGGACGAGCAGTACTTC. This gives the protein CAISRRGKDEQYF.

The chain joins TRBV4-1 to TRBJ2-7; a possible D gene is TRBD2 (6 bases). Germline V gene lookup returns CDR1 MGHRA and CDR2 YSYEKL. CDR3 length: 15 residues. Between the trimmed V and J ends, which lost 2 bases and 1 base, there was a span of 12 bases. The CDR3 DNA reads TGCGCCAGCAGCCAATCTGCGGGAACTTCCTACGAGCAGTACTTC. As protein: CASSQSAGTSYEQYF.

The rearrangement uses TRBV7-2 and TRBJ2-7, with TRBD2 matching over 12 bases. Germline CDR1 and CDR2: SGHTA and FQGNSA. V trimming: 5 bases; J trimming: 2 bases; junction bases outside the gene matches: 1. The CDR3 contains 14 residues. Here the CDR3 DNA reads TGTGCCAGCAGCCGACTAGCGGGGGCCTACGAGCAGTACTTC. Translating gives CASSRLAGAYEQYF. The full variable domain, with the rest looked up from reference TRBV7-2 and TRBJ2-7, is GAGVSQSPSNKVTEKGKDVELRCDPISGHTALYWYRQSLGQGLEFLIYFQGNSAPDKSGLPSDRFSAERTGGSVSTLTIQRTQQEDSAVYLCASSRLAGAYEQYFGPGTRLTVT.

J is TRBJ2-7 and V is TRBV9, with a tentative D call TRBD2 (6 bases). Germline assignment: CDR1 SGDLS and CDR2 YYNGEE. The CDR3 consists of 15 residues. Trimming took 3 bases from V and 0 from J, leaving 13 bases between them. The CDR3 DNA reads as TGTGCCAGCAGCGGCGGTGCTAGCGACTCCTACGAGCAGTACTTC. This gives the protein CASSGGASDSYEQYF.

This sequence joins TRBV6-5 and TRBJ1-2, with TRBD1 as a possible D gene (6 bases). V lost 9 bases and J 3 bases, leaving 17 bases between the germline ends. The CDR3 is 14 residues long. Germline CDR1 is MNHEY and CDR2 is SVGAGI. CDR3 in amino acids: CARRGWGPHYGYTF. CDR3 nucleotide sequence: TGTGCCAGGAGGGGGTGGGGGCCGCACTATGGCTACACCTTC.

The CDR3: CASETGLGGLYNEQFF. The CDR3 DNA reads TGTGCCAGCGAAACGGGCCTGGGAGGGCTCTACAATGAGCAGTTCTTC. The chain uses TRBV28 and TRBJ2-1; 7 nucleotides line up with TRBD2. The J segment lost 3 bases and the V segment lost 8 bases, leaving 13 bases of the junction unmatched. CDR3 size: 16 residues. CDR1 and CDR2 (germline): MDHEN, SYDVKM.

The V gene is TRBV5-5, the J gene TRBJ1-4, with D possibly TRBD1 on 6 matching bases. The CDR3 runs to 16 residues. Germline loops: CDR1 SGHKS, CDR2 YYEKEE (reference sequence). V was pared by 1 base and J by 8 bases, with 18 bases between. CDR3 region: CASSLREGLRGEKLFF. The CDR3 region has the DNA TGTGCCAGCAGCTTGAGGGAAGGGCTTAGGGGGGAAAAACTGTTTTTT.

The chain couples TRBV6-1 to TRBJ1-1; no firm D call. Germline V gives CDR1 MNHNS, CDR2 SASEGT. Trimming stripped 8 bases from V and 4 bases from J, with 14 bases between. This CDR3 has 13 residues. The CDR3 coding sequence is TGTGCCAGCTTATGGGGAGGGAGCACTGAAGCTTTCTTT. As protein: CASLWGGSTEAFF.

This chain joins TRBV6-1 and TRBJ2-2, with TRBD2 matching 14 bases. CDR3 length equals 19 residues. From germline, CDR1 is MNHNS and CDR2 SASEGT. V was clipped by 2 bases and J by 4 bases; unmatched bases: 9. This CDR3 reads CASSERGLAGVRGTGELFF. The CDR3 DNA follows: TGTGCCAGCAGTGAAAGGGGACTAGCGGGAGTTCGAGGCACCGGGGAGCTGTTTTTT.

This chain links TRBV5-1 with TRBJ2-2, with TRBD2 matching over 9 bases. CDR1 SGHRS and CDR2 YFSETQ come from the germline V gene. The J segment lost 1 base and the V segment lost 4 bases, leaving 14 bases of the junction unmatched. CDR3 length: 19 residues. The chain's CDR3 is CASSPTGVRLAENTGELFF. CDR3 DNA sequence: TGCGCCAGCAGCCCCACAGGGGTGCGACTAGCGGAGAACACCGGGGAGCTGTTTTTT.

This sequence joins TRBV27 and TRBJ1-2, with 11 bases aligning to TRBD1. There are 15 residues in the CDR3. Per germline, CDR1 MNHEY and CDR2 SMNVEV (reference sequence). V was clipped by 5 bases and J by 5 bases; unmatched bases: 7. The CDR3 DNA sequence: TGTGCCAGCAGTCCCGGACAGGGGGCTGGTTATGGCTACACCTTC. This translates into CASSPGQGAGYGYTF.

This CDR3 is CASSQEGLAGYNEQFF. In DNA, the CDR3 is TGCGCCAGCAGCCAAGAAGGTCTAGCGGGATACAATGAGCAGTTCTTC. The chain links TRBV4-1 to TRBJ2-1; 9 positions agree with TRBD2. The CDR3 is made up of 16 amino acids. With 0 bases clipped from V and 4 bases from J, the junction kept 4 bases outside the gene matches. In germline, CDR1 is MGHRA, CDR2 YSYEKL.

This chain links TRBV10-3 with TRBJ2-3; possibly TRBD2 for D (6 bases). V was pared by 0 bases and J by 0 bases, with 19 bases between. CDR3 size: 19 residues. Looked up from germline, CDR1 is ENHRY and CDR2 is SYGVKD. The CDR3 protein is CAISESWGSGTASTDTQYF. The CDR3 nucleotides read TGTGCCATCAGTGAGTCCTGGGGTAGCGGAACCGCTAGCACAGATACGCAGTATTTT.

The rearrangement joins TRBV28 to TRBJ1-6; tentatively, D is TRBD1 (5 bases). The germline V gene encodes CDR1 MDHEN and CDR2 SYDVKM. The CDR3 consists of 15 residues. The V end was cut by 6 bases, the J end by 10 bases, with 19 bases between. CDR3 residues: CASSSPGGGYSPLHF. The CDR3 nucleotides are TGTGCCAGCAGCTCCCCTGGGGGGGGTTACTCACCCCTCCACTTT. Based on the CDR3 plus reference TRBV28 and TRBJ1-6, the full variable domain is DVKVTQSSRYLVKRTGEKVFLECVQDMDHENMFWYRQDPGLGLRLIYFSYDVKMKEKGDIPEGYSVSREKKERFSLILESASTNQTSMYLCASSSPGGGYSPLHFGNGTRLTVT.

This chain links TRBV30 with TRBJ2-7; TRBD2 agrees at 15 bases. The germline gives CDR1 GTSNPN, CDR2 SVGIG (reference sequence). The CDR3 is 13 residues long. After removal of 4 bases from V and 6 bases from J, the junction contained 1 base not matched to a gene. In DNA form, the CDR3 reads TGTGCCTGGACGGGACTAGCGGGAGGCGAGCAGTACTTC. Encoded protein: CAWTGLAGGEQYF.

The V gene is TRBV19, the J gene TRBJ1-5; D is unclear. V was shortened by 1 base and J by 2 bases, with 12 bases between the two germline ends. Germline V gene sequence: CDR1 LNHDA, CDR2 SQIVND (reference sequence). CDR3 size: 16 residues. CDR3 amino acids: CASSIAADSRNQPQHF. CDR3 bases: TGTGCCAGTAGTATAGCCGCAGACTCCCGCAATCAGCCCCAGCATTTT. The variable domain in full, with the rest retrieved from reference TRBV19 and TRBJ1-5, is DGGITQSPKYLFRKEGQNVTLSCEQNLNHDAMYWYRQDPGQGLRLIYYSQIVNDFQKGDIAEGYSVSREKKESFPLTVTSAQKNPTAFYLCASSIAADSRNQPQHFGDGTRLSIL.

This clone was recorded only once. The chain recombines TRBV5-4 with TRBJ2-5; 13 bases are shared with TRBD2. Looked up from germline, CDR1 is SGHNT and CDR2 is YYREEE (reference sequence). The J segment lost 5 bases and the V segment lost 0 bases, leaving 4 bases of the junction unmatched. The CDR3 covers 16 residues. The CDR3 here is CASSLGTSGSGETQYF. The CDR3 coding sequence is TGTGCCAGCAGCTTGGGGACTAGCGGGAGTGGCGAGACCCAGTACTTC.

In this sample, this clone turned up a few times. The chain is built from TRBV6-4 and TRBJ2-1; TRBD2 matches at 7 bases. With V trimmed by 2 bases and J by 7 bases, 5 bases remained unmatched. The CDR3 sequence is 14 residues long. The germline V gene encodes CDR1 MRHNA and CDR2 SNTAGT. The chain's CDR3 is CASSDGLEGNEQFF. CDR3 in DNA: TGTGCCAGCAGTGACGGACTAGAGGGGAATGAGCAGTTCTTC.

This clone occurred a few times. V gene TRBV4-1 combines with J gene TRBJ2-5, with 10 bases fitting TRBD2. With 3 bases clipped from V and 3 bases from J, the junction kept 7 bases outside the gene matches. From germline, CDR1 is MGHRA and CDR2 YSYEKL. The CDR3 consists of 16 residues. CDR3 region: CASSQEAGTSEETQYF. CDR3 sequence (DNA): TGCGCCAGCAGCCAGGAAGCCGGGACTAGCGAAGAGACCCAGTACTTC.